One sample yielded the 4 T cell receptor beta chains listed below, sequenced in a study of T cells in women clearing cervical HPV infection. Sequencing used immunoSEQ multiplex PCR; TCRdb keeps in-frame clones, though not all of them. Its table lists roughly 20,000 clones. Sequencing was done on a sample of blood buffy coat. Every receptor here comes from a woman aged 18-70 years with a cervical HPV16 infection that either progressed to CIN3+ or cleared (not recorded which).

Notes on this clone: The CDR3 end is not reached by the read, which stops 3 residues before it; the germline J gene fills it in. The chain joins TRBV7-8 to TRBJ1-1; D not resolved. CDR3 length equals 14 residues. Germline CDR1 SGHVS, CDR2 FQNEAQ. The V end lost 1 base, the J end lost 0 bases, and 6 bases lay between the germline ends. The CDR3 loop reads CASSLGSVNTEAFF. The CDR3 DNA, read in part, is TGTGCCAGCAGCTTAGGCTCGGTGAACACTGAA.

With regard to this clone: Sequencing ends 3 residues short of the CDR3 end; the germline J gene provides the rest. The chain is built from TRBV10-3 and TRBJ2-7; tentative D call: TRBD1 (6 bases). Per germline, CDR1 ENHRY and CDR2 SYGVKD. This CDR3 region has 14 residues. V lost 7 bases to trimming and J lost 3 bases, with 16 bases between them. CDR3 loop: CAITPTGNFYEQYF. CDR3 bases read: TGTGCCATCACCCCTACAGGGAACTTCTACGAG.

Points on this clone: The read ends 3 residues early relative to the CDR3; the germline J gene fills the gap. The rearrangement uses TRBV7-2 and TRBJ2-1; no definite D call. With 5 bases removed from V and 0 bases from J, the gap between germline ends came to 11 bases. The CDR3 spans 15 residues. CDR1 is SGHTA and CDR2 is FQGNSA in the germline V gene. The CDR3 is CASSPRPSSYNEQFF. CDR3 DNA, as far as it was read: TGTGCCAGCAGCCCCAGGCCGAGCTCCTACAATGAG.

Remarks on this clone: The read ends 3 residues shy of where the CDR3 ends; the end is completed using the germline J gene. The rearrangement uses TRBV5-1 and TRBJ2-7; possibly TRBD1 for D (5 bases). Germline V gives CDR1 SGHRS, CDR2 YFSETQ. Trimming took off 2 bases at V and 6 bases at J, with 15 bases between the two ends. This CDR3 contains 14 residues. The CDR3 here is CASSFDREYGEQYF. The CDR3 bases that were read are TGCGCCAGCAGCTTTGACAGAGAATACGGCGAG. The full variable domain, its missing parts supplied by reference TRBV5-1 and TRBJ2-7, is KAGVTQTPRYLIKTRGQQVTLSCSPISGHRSVSWYQQTPGQGLQFLFEYFSETQRNKGNFPGRFSGRQFSNSRSEMNVSTLELGDSALYLCASSFDREYGEQYFGPGTRLTVT.